Presented here are 8 T cell receptor beta chains from one specimen sequenced in a study of OX40 agonist ivuxolimab in advanced cancers. The repertoire was sequenced with immunoSEQ multiplex PCR; TCRdb's copy has only in-frame clones and lacks some. The sample lists over 15,000 clones; around 80% were seen once. This sample comprised CD4+ or CD8+ T cells sorted from blood, obtained in a trial of the OX40 agonist ivuxolimab. These receptors were collected from an adult with an advanced solid tumor such as melanoma, head and neck, liver or kidney cancer.

The chain is built from TRBV7-9 and TRBJ2-1; TRBD1 or TRBD2 may be the D gene (5 bases each). Trimming cost V 2 bases and J 8 bases, with 10 bases left between them. CDR1 is SEHNR, CDR2 FQNEAQ, per germline (reference sequence). The CDR3 is 13 residues long. The CDR3 DNA sequence: TGTGCCAGCAGCTTATTCGGGACGGATGAGCAGTTCTTC. The encoded protein is CASSLFGTDEQFF.

This clone was seen a few times. In DNA form, the CDR3 reads TGTGCCAGCAGTCGGTACACCGGGGAGCTGTTTTTT. Translated, it gives CASSRYTGELFF. The rearrangement links TRBV2 to TRBJ2-2; D gene unclear. V was trimmed by 5 bases and J by 3 bases, leaving 4 bases between them. The V gene's germline CDR1 is SNHLY and CDR2 FYNNEI. The CDR3 totals 12 residues.

The chain is built from TRBV25-1 and TRBJ1-1; 7 bases are a match to TRBD1. This CDR3 spans 14 amino acids. Germline V gene sequence: CDR1 MGHDK, CDR2 SYGVNS. With 5 bases clipped from V and 1 base from J, the junction kept 4 bases outside the gene matches. CDR3 sequence reads: CASSIPGGNTEAFF. CDR3 nucleotides: TGTGCCAGCAGTATACCAGGGGGGAACACTGAAGCTTTCTTT.

This clone was observed a single time. This chain uses TRBV7-9 with TRBJ1-3, with D hard to call. The germline V and J ends were trimmed by 1 base and 3 bases, with 10 bases remaining between them. The V gene's germline CDR1 is SEHNR and CDR2 FQNEAQ (reference sequence). CDR3 length equals 15 residues. CDR3 amino acids: CASSLGVTGGNTIYF. CDR3 coding DNA: TGTGCCAGCAGCTTAGGAGTTACCGGTGGAAACACCATATATTTT.

The chain carries TRBV9 and TRBJ2-7, with D tentatively TRBD1 (6 bases). Trimming took off 7 bases at V and 0 bases at J, with 8 bases between the two ends. The CDR3 sequence is 12 residues long. Germline CDR1 reads SGDLS; CDR2 reads YYNGEE. The CDR3 loop reads CASGDNSYEQYF. The CDR3 DNA sequence: TGTGCCAGCGGGGACAACTCCTACGAGCAGTACTTC.

As DNA, the CDR3 is TGTGCCAGCCAAGACCCAGGAGGAGAAAAACTGTTTTTT. Amino acid sequence: CASQDPGGEKLFF. This chain uses TRBV2 with TRBJ1-4, with D uncertain. This CDR3 is built from 13 residues. Between the trimmed V and J ends, which lost 8 bases and 8 bases, there was a span of 15 bases. From germline, CDR1 is SNHLY and CDR2 FYNNEI.

The CDR3 nucleotides read TGTGCCATCAGTGATCAGCTAGCGGGCGCAAACACCGGGGAGCTGTTTTTT. Translated, it gives CAISDQLAGANTGELFF. The chain uses TRBV10-3 and TRBJ2-2; 8 nucleotides match TRBD2. Germline CDR1 and CDR2: ENHRY and SYGVKD. Losses at the gene ends were 3 bases for V and 2 bases for J; bases not matched to a gene: 8. The CDR3 sequence is 17 residues long.

This chain links TRBV10-3 with TRBJ2-1; TRBD1 aligns across 8 bases. The CDR3 has 15 amino acids. In germline, CDR1 is ENHRY, CDR2 SYGVKD. Unmatched junction bases numbered 7, after V lost 7 bases and J lost 2 bases. The CDR3 DNA follows: TGTGCCATCAACCCTACAGGGGGAACCTACAATGAGCAGTTCTTC. Amino acids: CAINPTGGTYNEQFF.